Listed here are 26 T cell receptor beta chains from one sample, sequenced in a study of blood T cell repertoires in COVID-19. Assay used: immunoSEQ multiplex PCR; TCRdb lists only in-frame clones, some missing. The sample holds some 180,000 clones; approximately 85% are singletons and the top ten take around 2.7%. The sample was peripheral blood. The receptor source for this set is a woman of 80 years or more with COVID-19, enrolled during active disease.

V is TRBV24-1 and J is TRBJ2-5; tentatively, D is TRBD1 (5 bases). V was pared by 6 bases and J by 0 bases, with 7 bases between. Germline V gene lookup returns CDR1 KGHDR and CDR2 SFDVKD. CDR3 length: 13 amino acids. CDR3 loop: CATSSGHQETQYF. As DNA, the CDR3 is TGTGCCACCAGTTCAGGGCACCAAGAGACCCAGTACTTC.

The chain combines TRBV9 with TRBJ2-1, with 7 bases that match TRBD2. Per the germline V gene, CDR1 is SGDLS and CDR2 is YYNGEE. The junction had 4 bases not matched to a gene; V was cut back by 1 base and J by 6 bases. The CDR3 is 14 amino acids. CDR3 sequence (DNA): TGTGCCAGCAGCGTAAGGGACTACCTCAATGAGCAGTTCTTC. Its translation is CASSVRDYLNEQFF.

The chain joins TRBV4-1 to TRBJ1-5; D remains unclear. The CDR3 extends over 17 amino acids. Germline values: CDR1 MGHRA, CDR2 YSYEKL. V was shortened by 0 bases and J by 2 bases, with 14 bases between the two germline ends. The CDR3 nucleotides read TGCGCCAGCAGCCAAGATCTGAGGGTTGCGGGCAATCAGCCCCAGCATTTT. Translating gives CASSQDLRVAGNQPQHF.

The chain is built from TRBV7-2 and TRBJ2-1, with TRBD2 matching 7 bases. Germline V CDR1 and CDR2: SGHTA, FQGNSA. The V and J ends lost 5 bases and 13 bases, in that order; junction bases with no gene match: 11. The CDR3 loop spans 13 amino acids. DNA of the CDR3: TGTGCCAGCAGCACCAACTTAGCGGGCGGCCAGTTCTTC. It codes for CASSTNLAGGQFF.

The chain carries TRBV12-2 and TRBJ1-1. TRBV12-2 is described as a pseudogene. The CDR3 extends over 17 amino acids. The CDR3 is CASRLVSAGSRDTEAFF. The DNA of the CDR3 is TGTGCAAGTCGCTTAGTATCCGCGGGATCTAGGGACACTGAAGCTTTCTTT.

In its sample, this clone was seen a few times. The chain joins TRBV24-1 to TRBJ1-2; 7 positions agree with TRBD1. The V gene end was trimmed by 4 bases and the J gene end by 4 bases; junction bases not matched to a gene: 8. This CDR3 spans 15 amino acids. Germline V gives CDR1 KGHDR, CDR2 SFDVKD. CDR3 residues: CATSEGPTGTYGYTF. CDR3 DNA sequence: TGTGCCACCAGTGAGGGGCCGACAGGGACCTATGGCTACACCTTC.

V and J are TRBV9 and TRBJ2-2, with 9 positions matching TRBD2. With V trimmed by 0 bases and J by 4 bases, 4 bases remained unmatched. This CDR3 is 16 amino acids long. Germline CDR1 SGDLS, CDR2 YYNGEE. The CDR3: CASSVGLAAATGELFF. The DNA of the CDR3 is TGTGCCAGCAGCGTAGGACTAGCGGCGGCCACCGGGGAGCTGTTTTTT.

This sequence joins TRBV11-3 and TRBJ2-7; 11 nucleotides match TRBD2. This CDR3 is 17 amino acids long. The trim removed 1 base at V and 3 bases at J, leaving 8 bases unmatched. The germline V gene has CDR1 SGHNT and CDR2 YENEEA. CDR3 in amino acids: CASSLGSPLAGDYEQYF. CDR3 bases: TGTGCCAGCAGCTTAGGGTCCCCACTAGCGGGGGACTACGAGCAGTACTTC.

V is TRBV28 and J is TRBJ2-1, with a tentative D call TRBD2 (5 bases). The CDR3 spans 12 residues. CDR1 is MDHEN, CDR2 SYDVKM, per germline. The V and J ends lost 10 bases and 10 bases respectively, with 17 bases between them. CDR3: CATTLVPSEQFF. CDR3 in DNA: TGTGCCACTACCCTAGTCCCTAGCGAGCAGTTCTTC.

J is TRBJ2-1 and V is TRBV5-4, with D possibly matching TRBD2 (5 bases). V lost 0 bases to trimming and J lost 8 bases, with 12 bases between them. CDR1 is SGHNT, CDR2 YYREEE, per germline (reference sequence). This CDR3 region has 14 residues. Here the CDR3 DNA reads TGTGCCAGCAGCTTGGAGCTACACGGGGATGAGCAGTTCTTC. It specifies CASSLELHGDEQFF.

The chain links TRBV19 to TRBJ1-5; 10 bases are shared with TRBD1. V was pared by 6 bases and J by 4 bases, with 3 bases of the junction left unmatched. CDR1 is LNHDA, CDR2 SQIVND, per germline (reference sequence). The CDR3 is 14 residues long. CDR3 loop: CASRRDRGNQPQHF. In nucleotides, the CDR3 is TGTGCCAGTAGACGGGACAGGGGTAATCAGCCCCAGCATTTT.

This clone showed up just a few times. V gene TRBV6-5 combines with J gene TRBJ1-1; no firm D call. Germline CDR1 is MNHEY and CDR2 is SVGAGI. The germline V and J ends were trimmed by 3 bases and 5 bases, with 13 bases remaining between them. The CDR3 loop spans 14 amino acids. In DNA, the CDR3 is TGTGCCAGCAGTTATGGAATGTCGGGGACTGAAGCTTTCTTT. Residues: CASSYGMSGTEAFF.

The chain is built from TRBV27 and TRBJ1-6; D gene ambiguous. Germline V CDR1 and CDR2: MNHEY, SMNVEV (reference sequence). The V end lost 2 bases, the J end lost 0 bases, and 5 bases lay between the germline ends. The CDR3 contains 15 residues. CDR3 protein: CASSLASSYNSPLHF. The CDR3 bases are TGTGCCAGCAGTTTAGCTAGCTCCTATAATTCACCCCTCCACTTT.

The gene calls are TRBV11-3 and TRBJ2-3, with 9 bases that match TRBD2. V dropped 5 bases and J dropped 4; count of bases not matched to a gene: 10. Germline values: CDR1 SGHNT, CDR2 YENEEA. The CDR3 extends over 16 amino acids. CDR3 residues: CASSPGGTSLPDTQYF. The CDR3 nucleotides read TGTGCCAGCAGCCCAGGGGGGACTAGCCTCCCAGATACGCAGTATTTT.

The chain joins TRBV18 to TRBJ2-2; 7 bases are a match to TRBD1. There are 14 residues in the CDR3. J was trimmed by 4 bases and V by 6 bases; bases with no gene match: 5. Germline V gene sequence: CDR1 KGHSH, CDR2 LQKENI. In DNA form, the CDR3 reads TGTGCCAGCTCCGGACAGGTCGTCACCGGGGAGCTGTTTTTT. The encoded protein is CASSGQVVTGELFF.

V is TRBV24-1 and J is TRBJ1-5; D uncertain. The germline V gene encodes CDR1 KGHDR and CDR2 SFDVKD. V was clipped by 1 base and J by 2 bases, with 5 bases between them. The CDR3 length is 14 residues. For the CDR3, the DNA is TGTGCCACCAGTGATTTCTGGCGCAATCAGCCCCAGCATTTT. It specifies CATSDFWRNQPQHF.

The V gene is TRBV6-2 or TRBV6-3, the J gene TRBJ1-5; TRBD1 might be the D (6 bases). Germline CDR1 is MNHEY and CDR2 is SVGEGT. The V and J ends lost 0 bases and 7 bases respectively, with 13 bases between them. The CDR3 has 15 residues. The DNA for the CDR3 is TGTGCCAGCAGTTACTCGATTGGGGGCCAACAGCCCCAGCATTTT. Protein product: CASSYSIGGQQPQHF.

V and J are TRBV5-4 and TRBJ2-5; D is perhaps TRBD2 (5 bases). The CDR3 spans 15 residues. V was cut by 4 bases and J by 4 bases, with 17 bases left in between. Germline assignment: CDR1 SGHNT and CDR2 YYREEE (reference sequence). This CDR3 is CASSPVGVEAETQYF. The CDR3 bases are TGTGCCAGCAGCCCCGTCGGGGTTGAGGCAGAGACCCAGTACTTC.

The chain combines TRBV7-9 with TRBJ1-1, with TRBD1 identical over 7 bases. The CDR3 covers 15 residues. Trimming at V came to 1 base and at J to 5 bases, leaving 7 bases not matched to a gene. Germline CDR1 reads SEHNR; CDR2 reads FQNEAQ (reference sequence). The CDR3 reads CASSLDHRGGTEAFF. The DNA for the CDR3 is TGTGCCAGCAGCTTAGATCACAGGGGTGGGACTGAAGCTTTCTTT.

The CDR3 region has the DNA TGTGCCACCAGCAAAAAGACAGCTACCTCAGGACAGCCCCAGCATTTT. Translated, it gives CATSKKTATSGQPQHF. The chain has TRBV15 and TRBJ1-5; D is possibly TRBD1 (5 bases). Germline CDR1 is LNHNV and CDR2 is YYDKDF (reference sequence). The CDR3 contains 16 residues. V lost 4 bases to trimming and J lost 7 bases, with 20 bases between them.

The chain links TRBV24-1 to TRBJ1-2; 9 nucleotides match TRBD1. Germline-derived CDR1 and CDR2 are KGHDR and SFDVKD. The ends lost 0 bases at V and 2 bases at J; junction bases unmatched: 6. The CDR3 is made up of 17 amino acids. The CDR3 spells CATSDLNPGTGNYGYTF. The CDR3 nucleotides read TGTGCCACCAGTGATTTGAATCCCGGGACAGGGAACTATGGCTACACCTTC.

The rearrangement uses TRBV18 and TRBJ2-1, with D possibly being TRBD1 (6 bases). V gave up 5 bases and J gave up 4 bases, with 12 bases separating them. CDR3 size: 14 residues. Germline CDR1 is KGHSH and CDR2 is LQKENI. The CDR3 bases are TGTGCCAGCTCAAAACAGGGTGTTTACAATGAGCAGTTCTTC. Encoded protein: CASSKQGVYNEQFF.

This chain connects TRBV5-1 to TRBJ1-5; a weak D match, TRBD1 (5 bases). This CDR3 region has 16 residues. The germline V and J ends were trimmed by 3 bases and 0 bases, with 13 bases remaining between them. Germline CDR1 reads SGHRS; CDR2 reads YFSETQ. The chain's CDR3 is CASSSRTLLSNQPQHF. Here the CDR3 DNA reads TGCGCCAGCAGCTCCCGGACACTACTTAGCAATCAGCCCCAGCATTTT.

The V call is TRBV7-3, the J call TRBJ2-6, with 10 positions matching TRBD2. V lost 1 base to trimming and J lost 2 bases; unmatched junction nucleotides: 2. This CDR3 has 17 residues. CDR1 and CDR2 (germline): SGHTA, FQGTGA. The CDR3 DNA is TGTGCCAGCAGCTTAAAGGGACTAGCGCCTGGGGCCAACGTCCTGACTTTC. As protein: CASSLKGLAPGANVLTF.

The chain joins TRBV7-2 to TRBJ2-2, with 10 bases fitting TRBD1. The germline CDR1 and CDR2 sequences are SGHTA and FQGNSA. There are 17 residues in the CDR3. Germline trimming cut 5 bases from V and 8 bases from J; bases unmatched to any gene: 14. The CDR3 protein is CASSLSDRGRGKGELFF. In DNA, the CDR3 is TGTGCCAGCAGCCTATCAGACAGGGGGCGAGGAAAAGGGGAGCTGTTTTTT.

This clone was counted only a few times. The chain combines TRBV6-1 with TRBJ1-1, with TRBD1 as a possible D gene (6 bases). V was clipped by 2 bases and J by 1 base, with 8 bases between them. The CDR3 runs 14 residues. The germline gives CDR1 MNHNS, CDR2 SASEGT. This CDR3 reads CASSEWGRNTEAFF. The CDR3 DNA reads as TGTGCCAGCAGTGAATGGGGGCGGAACACTGAAGCTTTCTTT.